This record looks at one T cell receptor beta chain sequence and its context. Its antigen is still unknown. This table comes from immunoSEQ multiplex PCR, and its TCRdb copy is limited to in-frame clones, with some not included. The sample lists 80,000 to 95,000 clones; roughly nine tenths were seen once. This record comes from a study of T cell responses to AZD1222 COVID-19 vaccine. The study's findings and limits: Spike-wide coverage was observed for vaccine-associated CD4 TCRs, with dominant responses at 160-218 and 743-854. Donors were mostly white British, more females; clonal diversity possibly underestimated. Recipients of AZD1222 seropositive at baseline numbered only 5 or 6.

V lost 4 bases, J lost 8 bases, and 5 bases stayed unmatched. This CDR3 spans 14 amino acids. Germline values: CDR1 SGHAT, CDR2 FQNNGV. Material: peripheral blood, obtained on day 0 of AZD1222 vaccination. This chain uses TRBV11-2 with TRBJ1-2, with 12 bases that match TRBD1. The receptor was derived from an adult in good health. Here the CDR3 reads CASSWGQGAYGYTF. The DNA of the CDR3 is TGTGCCAGCAGCTGGGGACAGGGGGCGTACGGCTACACCTTC. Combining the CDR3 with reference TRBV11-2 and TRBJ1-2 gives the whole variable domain EAGVAQSPRYKIIEKRQSVAFWCNPISGHATLYWYQQILGQGPKLLIQFQNNGVVDDSQLPKDRFSAERLKGVDSTLKIQPAKLEDSAVYLCASSWGQGAYGYTFGSGTRLTVV.